Listed below are T cell receptor beta chains from one sample, sequenced in a study of blood T cell repertoires in COVID-19. Method: immunoSEQ multiplex PCR; TCRdb's copy keeps in-frame clones and lacks some. The sample contains 150,000 or so clones, over 80% of which appear only once. Sample: peripheral blood. The receptors were sampled from a man between 65 and 85 years old who had recovered from COVID-19. The conserved cysteine and the conserved F or W are not part of the CDR3 here.

TRBJ2-7 | TRBV5-5 | ASSFGDRGYEQY
TRBJ2-1 | TRBV19 | ASSYRLGTGTYNEQF
TRBJ1-1 | TRBV28 | ASSPGKGVSSKAF
TRBJ2-1 | TRBV24-1 | ATSGPKAGGHNEQF
TRBJ2-5 | TRBV10-3 | AIRGAAGETQY
TRBJ2-7 | TRBV2 | ASSAGTTYSYEQY
TRBJ2-7 | TRBV5-1 | ASSSASSYEQY
TRBJ1-2 | TRBV2 | ASSTDREVNGYT
TRBJ2-7 | TRBV28 | ASSPPGQVSYEQY
TRBJ1-5 | TRBV5-6 | ASSLMGRNQPQH
TRBJ1-4 | TRBV5-1 | ASSLAPSGAGEKLF
TRBJ2-5 | TRBV7-2 | ASSLGGTQETQY
TRBJ1-6 | TRBV6-4 | ASRRDGVNSPLH
TRBJ2-7 | TRBV10-3 | AISESWASSYEQY
TRBJ2-5 | TRBV10-2 | ASSESLASVQETQY
TRBJ2-5 | TRBV18 | ASSQQGDGETQY
TRBJ1-6 | TRBV28 | ASRGGDSPLH
TRBJ2-3 | TRBV28 | ASSFNSGSGADTQY
TRBJ2-5 | TRBV6-2/TRBV6-3 | ASSPGLGQARQETQY
TRBJ1-5 | TRBV6-5 | ASSGGRGQPQH
TRBJ2-1 | TRBV6-2/TRBV6-3 | ASSYYFGTSANNEQF
TRBJ2-5 | TRBV29-1 | SVVPGLAQETQY
TRBJ1-3 | TRBV5-1 | ASSTHPGTDSSGNTIY
TRBJ1-4 | TRBV27 | ASSQITATNEKLF
TRBJ2-5 | TRBV11-2 | ASSEQGPGAGETQY
TRBJ2-1 | TRBV10-2 | ASSLGLAATDEQF
TRBJ1-5 | TRBV30 | AWSSRAQPQH
TRBJ2-6 | TRBV29-1 | RTTWDLTGANVLT
TRBJ1-1 | TRBV3-1/TRBV3-2 | ASSHAPRFVAF
TRBJ2-7 | TRBV4-1 | ASSQGAGGDLSNEQY
TRBJ2-7 | TRBV6-5 | ASSPGTGYYEQY
TRBJ2-5 | TRBV2 | ASSEEQGGETQY
TRBJ2-1 | TRBV18 | ASSPTNNEQF
TRBJ2-1 | TRBV10-1 | ASSPRAPGPYNEQF
TRBJ2-3 | TRBV14 | ASSQLGTSGSTDTQY
TRBJ1-1 | TRBV19 | ASSQQGSNTEAF
TRBJ1-1 | TRBV5-6 | ASSYRGPTEAF
TRBJ2-2 | TRBV5-1 | ASRTTSGRLTGELF
TRBJ2-1 | TRBV2 | ASSEINNEQF
TRBJ2-1 | TRBV7-9 | ASSLRGTNGEQF
TRBJ2-3 | TRBV11-2 | ASSFQVPDTQY
TRBJ1-5 | TRBV28 | ASSPSLTDNQPQH
TRBJ1-4 | TRBV7-8 | ASSFRTGPGEKLF
TRBJ1-2 | TRBV5-1 | ASSLEPTGGYT
TRBJ2-7 | TRBV3-1/TRBV3-2 | ASSPPSTLAGNEQY
TRBJ2-2 | TRBV11-3 | ASSLDGLSTGELF
TRBJ2-1 | TRBV10-3 | ATEPGLSSYNEQF
TRBJ2-1 | TRBV27 | ASSYRTTEQF
TRBJ2-2 | TRBV6-1 | ASSEGLAGVVFRELF
TRBJ2-7 | TRBV18 | ASSGAGSGTSYEQY
TRBJ1-2 | TRBV6-2/TRBV6-3 | ASSYPGQGVRGYT
TRBJ1-6 | TRBV6-1 | ASSEGLREYSPLH
TRBJ1-2 | TRBV4-1 | ASSRTEVTYGYT